This is a list of T cell receptor beta chains from one sample in a study of cytomegalovirus exposure and HLA in healthy donors. Profiling relied on immunoSEQ multiplex PCR, and the TCRdb table lists in-frame clones only, not all of them. The sample shows roughly 98,000 clones, 62% of them seen only once. Sequenced material: PBMCs. These receptors originate from a woman aged 30 to 39 in good health and CMV-seropositive. Each CDR3 is given with its conserved first and last residue. D genes are given only for firm matches. Clone size is not always given. Where it is, it says once, few, many or a class for expanded clones.

J gene: TRBJ1-1; clone size: NA; CDR3 length: 13; V gene: TRBV14; D gene: NA; CDR3 protein: CASSQFRATEAFF; CDR3 DNA: TGTGCCAGCAGCCAGTTCAGGGCCACTGAAGCTTTCTTT
J gene: TRBJ2-5; clone size: NA; CDR3 length: 14; V gene: TRBV28; D gene: TRBD2; CDR3 protein: CASSLGTSHETQYF; CDR3 DNA: TGTGCCAGCAGTTTGGGGACTAGCCACGAGACCCAGTACTTC
J gene: TRBJ1-2; clone size: few; CDR3 length: 14; V gene: TRBV7-2; D gene: NA; CDR3 protein: CASSPPPAEDGYTF; CDR3 DNA: TGTGCCAGCAGCCCACCCCCCGCCGAGGATGGCTACACCTTC
J gene: TRBJ1-5; clone size: NA; CDR3 length: 15; V gene: TRBV6-5; D gene: TRBD1; CDR3 protein: CASSQRGTGNQPQHF; CDR3 DNA: TGTGCCAGCAGCCAAAGGGGGACAGGCAATCAGCCCCAGCATTTT
J gene: TRBJ1-6; clone size: NA; CDR3 length: 12; V gene: TRBV7-9; D gene: NA; CDR3 protein: CSSSLDLSPLHF; CDR3 DNA: TGTTCCAGCAGCTTAGACCTATCGCCCCTCCACTTT
J gene: TRBJ2-7; clone size: NA; CDR3 length: 13; V gene: TRBV7-9; D gene: NA; CDR3 protein: CASSLGDWREQYF; CDR3 DNA: TGTGCCAGCAGCTTAGGGGACTGGAGAGAGCAGTACTTC
J gene: TRBJ1-2; clone size: few; CDR3 length: 17; V gene: TRBV28; D gene: TRBD1; CDR3 protein: CASSYGTGFGLDYGYTF; CDR3 DNA: TGTGCCAGCAGTTACGGGACAGGGTTTGGGCTAGACTATGGCTACACCTTC
J gene: TRBJ2-1; clone size: NA; CDR3 length: 15; V gene: TRBV7-7; D gene: TRBD1; CDR3 protein: CASSDGTGIYNEQFF; CDR3 DNA: TGTGCTAGCAGCGACGGGACAGGAATCTACAATGAGCAGTTCTTC
J gene: TRBJ1-6; clone size: NA; CDR3 length: 13; V gene: TRBV19; D gene: NA; CDR3 protein: CASSGQGNSPLHF; CDR3 DNA: TGTGCCAGTAGTGGGCAGGGGAATTCACCCCTCCACTTT
J gene: TRBJ2-7; clone size: few; CDR3 length: 12; V gene: TRBV7-2; D gene: NA; CDR3 protein: CASSYGPYEQYF; CDR3 DNA: TGTGCCAGCAGCTATGGGCCCTACGAGCAGTACTTC
J gene: TRBJ2-7; clone size: once; CDR3 length: 14; V gene: TRBV19; D gene: NA; CDR3 protein: CASRRTGSSYEQYF; CDR3 DNA: TGTGCCAGTAGAAGAACGGGGAGCTCCTACGAGCAGTACTTC
J gene: TRBJ1-2; clone size: NA; CDR3 length: 14; V gene: TRBV18; D gene: TRBD1; CDR3 protein: CASSPLGQGYGYTF; CDR3 DNA: TGTGCCAGCTCACCATTGGGACAGGGCTATGGCTACACCTTC
J gene: TRBJ2-7; clone size: NA; CDR3 length: 15; V gene: TRBV19; D gene: TRBD2; CDR3 protein: CASSTWTSGGEEQYF; CDR3 DNA: TGTGCCAGTAGTACCTGGACTAGCGGGGGGGAAGAGCAGTACTTC
J gene: TRBJ2-3; clone size: NA; CDR3 length: 17; V gene: TRBV9; D gene: NA; CDR3 protein: CASSVGIDPSGTDTQYF; CDR3 DNA: TGTGCCAGCAGCGTAGGTATAGATCCGTCCGGCACAGATACGCAGTATTTT
J gene: TRBJ2-3; clone size: NA; CDR3 length: 15; V gene: TRBV28; D gene: NA; CDR3 protein: CASSHRVQVFDTQYF; CDR3 DNA: TGTGCCAGCAGTCACCGGGTCCAAGTTTTCGATACGCAGTATTTT
J gene: TRBJ1-5; clone size: NA; CDR3 length: 15; V gene: TRBV7-6; D gene: NA; CDR3 protein: CASSLVPDSNQPQHF; CDR3 DNA: TGTGCCAGCAGCTTAGTGCCAGATAGCAATCAGCCCCAGCATTTT
J gene: TRBJ2-7; clone size: NA; CDR3 length: 14; V gene: TRBV7-6; D gene: NA; CDR3 protein: CASSLSRGDYEQYF; CDR3 DNA: TGTGCCAGCAGCTTATCCAGGGGTGACTACGAGCAGTACTTC
J gene: TRBJ1-1; clone size: NA; CDR3 length: 17; V gene: TRBV7-3; D gene: TRBD1; CDR3 protein: CASSQTGGDVTGDEAFF; CDR3 DNA: TGTGCCAGCAGCCAGACAGGGGGCGATGTTACTGGGGATGAAGCTTTCTTT
J gene: TRBJ1-6; clone size: few; CDR3 length: 17; V gene: TRBV5-1; D gene: TRBD1; CDR3 protein: CASTQQGAFGLNSPLHF; CDR3 DNA: TGCGCCAGCACACAACAGGGGGCGTTTGGCCTAAATTCACCCCTCCACTTT
J gene: TRBJ2-1; clone size: NA; CDR3 length: 13; V gene: TRBV28; D gene: NA; CDR3 protein: CASCRGGAGEQFF; CDR3 DNA: TGTGCCAGCTGCCGAGGGGGGGCGGGTGAGCAGTTCTTC
J gene: TRBJ1-3; clone size: NA; CDR3 length: 15; V gene: TRBV19; D gene: NA; CDR3 protein: CASSRPTGSGNTIYF; CDR3 DNA: TGTGCCAGTAGTAGACCGACAGGCTCGGGAAACACCATATATTTT
J gene: TRBJ2-2; clone size: NA; CDR3 length: 16; V gene: TRBV13; D gene: TRBD2; CDR3 protein: CASSVRLAGETGELFF; CDR3 DNA: TGTGCCAGCAGCGTAAGACTAGCGGGGGAAACCGGGGAGCTGTTTTTT
J gene: TRBJ2-3; clone size: NA; CDR3 length: 16; V gene: TRBV9; D gene: TRBD2; CDR3 protein: CASSERGATSTDTQYF; CDR3 DNA: TGTGCCAGCAGCGAGCGGGGGGCTACTAGCACAGATACGCAGTATTTT
J gene: TRBJ2-5; clone size: NA; CDR3 length: 15; V gene: TRBV18; D gene: TRBD1; CDR3 protein: CASTSDRDRQETQYF; CDR3 DNA: TGTGCCAGCACCTCGGACAGGGACCGTCAAGAGACCCAGTACTTC
J gene: TRBJ1-2; clone size: NA; CDR3 length: 13; V gene: TRBV6-5; D gene: NA; CDR3 protein: CASSPPNRLGYTF; CDR3 DNA: TGTGCCAGCAGTCCACCCAACAGATTAGGCTACACCTTC
J gene: TRBJ1-6; clone size: NA; CDR3 length: 14; V gene: TRBV28; D gene: TRBD1; CDR3 protein: CASRGGQNNSPLHF; CDR3 DNA: TGTGCCAGCAGGGGGGGACAGAATAATTCACCCCTCCACTTT
J gene: TRBJ2-3; clone size: NA; CDR3 length: 15; V gene: TRBV7-3; D gene: NA; CDR3 protein: CASSLKAGGTDTQYF; CDR3 DNA: TGTGCCAGCAGCTTAAAAGCAGGGGGCACAGATACGCAGTATTTT
J gene: TRBJ2-2; clone size: NA; CDR3 length: 15; V gene: TRBV6-1; D gene: NA; CDR3 protein: CASSDRGGWTGELFF; CDR3 DNA: TGTGCCAGCAGTGATAGGGGGGGTTGGACCGGGGAGCTGTTTTTT